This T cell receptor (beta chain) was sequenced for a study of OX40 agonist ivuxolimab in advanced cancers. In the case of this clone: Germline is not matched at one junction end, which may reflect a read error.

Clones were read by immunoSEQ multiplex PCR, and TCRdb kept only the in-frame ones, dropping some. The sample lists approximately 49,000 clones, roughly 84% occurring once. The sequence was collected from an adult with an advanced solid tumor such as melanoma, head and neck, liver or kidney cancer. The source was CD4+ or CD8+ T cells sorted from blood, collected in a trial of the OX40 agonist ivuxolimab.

The CDR3: CASSRRYNEQFF. The CDR3 nucleotides read TGTGCCAGTAGTCGAAGGTACAATGAACAGTTCTTC. The chain carries TRBV19 and TRBJ2-1; no clear D gene. The CDR3 totals 12 residues. The V gene's germline CDR1 is LNHDA and CDR2 SQIVND (reference sequence). The full variable domain, rest sourced from reference TRBV19 and TRBJ2-1, is DGGITQSPKYLFRKEGQNVTLSCEQNLNHDAMYWYRQDPGQGLRLIYYSQIVNDFQKGDIAEGYSVSREKKESFPLTVTSAQKNPTAFYLCASSRRYNEQFFGPGTRLTVL.